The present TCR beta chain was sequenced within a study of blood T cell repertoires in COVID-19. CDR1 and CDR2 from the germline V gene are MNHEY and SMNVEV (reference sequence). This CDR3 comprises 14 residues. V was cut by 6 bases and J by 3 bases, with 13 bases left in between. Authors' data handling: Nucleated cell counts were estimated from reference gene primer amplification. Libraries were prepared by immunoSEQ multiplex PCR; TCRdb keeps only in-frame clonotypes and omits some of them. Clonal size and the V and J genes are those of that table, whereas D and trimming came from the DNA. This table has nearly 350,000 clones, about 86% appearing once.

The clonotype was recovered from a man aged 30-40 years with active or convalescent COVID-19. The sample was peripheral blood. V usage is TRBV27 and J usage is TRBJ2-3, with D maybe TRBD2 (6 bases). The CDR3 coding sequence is TGTGCCAGCAGGCGTGGAGGAGGGACAGATACGCAGTATTTT. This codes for CASRRGGGTDTQYF.